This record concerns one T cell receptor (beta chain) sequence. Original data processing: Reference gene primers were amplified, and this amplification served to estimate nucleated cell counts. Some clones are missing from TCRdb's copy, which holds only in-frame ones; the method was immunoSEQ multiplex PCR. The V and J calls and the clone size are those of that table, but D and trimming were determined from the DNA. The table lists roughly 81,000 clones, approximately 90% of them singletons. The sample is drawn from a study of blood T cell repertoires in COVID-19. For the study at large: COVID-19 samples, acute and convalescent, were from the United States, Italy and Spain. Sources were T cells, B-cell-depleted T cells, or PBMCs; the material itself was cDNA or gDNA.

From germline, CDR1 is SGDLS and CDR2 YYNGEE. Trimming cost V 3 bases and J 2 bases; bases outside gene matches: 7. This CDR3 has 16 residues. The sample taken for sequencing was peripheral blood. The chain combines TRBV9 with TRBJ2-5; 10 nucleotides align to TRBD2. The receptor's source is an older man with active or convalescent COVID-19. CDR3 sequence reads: CASSGRTSGQQETQYF. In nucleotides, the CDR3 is TGTGCCAGCAGCGGCCGGACTAGCGGTCAACAAGAGACCCAGTACTTC. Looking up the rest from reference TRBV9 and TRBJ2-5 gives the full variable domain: DSGVTQTPKHLITATGQRVTLRCSPRSGDLSVYWYQQSLDQGLQFLIQYYNGEERAKGNILERFSAQQFPDLHSELNLSSLELGDSALYFCASSGRTSGQQETQYFGPGTRLLVL.